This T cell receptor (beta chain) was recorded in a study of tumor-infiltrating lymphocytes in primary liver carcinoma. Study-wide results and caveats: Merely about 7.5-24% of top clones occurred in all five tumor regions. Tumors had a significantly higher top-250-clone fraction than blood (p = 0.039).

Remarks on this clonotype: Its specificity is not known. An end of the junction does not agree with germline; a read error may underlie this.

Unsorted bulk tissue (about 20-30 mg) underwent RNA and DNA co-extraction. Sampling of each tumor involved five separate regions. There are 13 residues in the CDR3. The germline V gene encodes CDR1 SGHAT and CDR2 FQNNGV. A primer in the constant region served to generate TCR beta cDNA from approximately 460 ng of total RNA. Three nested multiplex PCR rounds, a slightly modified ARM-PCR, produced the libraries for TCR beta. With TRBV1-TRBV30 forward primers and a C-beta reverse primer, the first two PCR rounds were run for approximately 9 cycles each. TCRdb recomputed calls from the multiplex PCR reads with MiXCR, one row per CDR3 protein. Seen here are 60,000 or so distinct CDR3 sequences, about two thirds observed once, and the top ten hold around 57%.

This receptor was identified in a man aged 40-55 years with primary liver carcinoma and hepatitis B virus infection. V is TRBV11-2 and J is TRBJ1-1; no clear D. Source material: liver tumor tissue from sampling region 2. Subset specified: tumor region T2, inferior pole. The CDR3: CASSIVGHTEVFF. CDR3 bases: TGTGCCAGCAGCATAGTGGGTCACACTGAAGTTTTCTTT.